Below are 14 T cell receptor beta chains sequenced from a single sample in a study of technical replicates of blood from a handful of donors. TCRdb's copy holds only in-frame clones and misses some; the assay was immunoSEQ multiplex PCR. The sample carries over 85,000 clones, 90% to 97% recorded once. The sequencing input was T cells isolated from PBMCs. The receptor source for this set is a human donor in good health.

The chain uses TRBV5-4 and TRBJ2-1; the match to TRBD2 covers 8 bases. The trim removed 2 bases at V and 6 bases at J, leaving 7 bases unmatched. Per the germline V gene, CDR1 is SGHNT and CDR2 is YYREEE (reference sequence). The CDR3 consists of 15 residues. CDR3 protein: CASSFGRGGSNEQFF. The CDR3 nucleotides read TGTGCCAGCAGCTTCGGACGGGGGGGATCCAATGAGCAGTTCTTC.

The chain couples TRBV9 to TRBJ2-1; 10 nucleotides line up with TRBD2. V shed 4 bases and J 7 bases; nucleotides not matched to a gene: 5. CDR1 is SGDLS, CDR2 YYNGEE, per germline. This CDR3 region has 14 residues. In nucleotides, the CDR3 is TGTGCCAGCAGCCAAGGACTAGCGGCAAATGAGCAGTTCTTC. This translates into CASSQGLAANEQFF.

Remarks on this clone: The sample contains more than one DNA sequence encoding this CDR3. The V and J genes are TRBV9 and TRBJ2-3; tentative D call: TRBD2 (5 bases). V was cut by 3 bases and J by 3 bases, with 11 bases left in between. This CDR3 region has 14 residues. Germline-derived CDR1 and CDR2 are SGDLS and YYNGEE. The CDR3 bases are TGTGCCAGCAGCGCCGAGGGAGCGACAGATACGCAGTATTTT. Protein: CASSAEGATDTQYF.

The chain uses TRBV19 and TRBJ1-2, with D perhaps matching TRBD1 (5 bases). Between the trimmed V and J ends, which lost 5 bases and 3 bases, there was a span of 13 bases. Per germline, CDR1 LNHDA and CDR2 SQIVND (reference sequence). The CDR3 is 14 residues long. The CDR3 reads CASSPLDSDYGYTF. In DNA form, the CDR3 reads TGTGCCAGTAGTCCTCTCGACAGTGACTATGGCTACACCTTC.

The CDR3 DNA reads TGTGCCAGCAGCGAGGACAGGGAGGACAATCAGCCCCAGCATTTT. Protein: CASSEDREDNQPQHF. The V call is TRBV4-2, the J call TRBJ1-5; 8 bases match TRBD1. The germline V gene has CDR1 LGHNA and CDR2 YNFKEQ. The V and J ends lost 5 bases and 3 bases, in that order; junction bases with no gene match: 6. CDR3 length: 15 amino acids.

CDR3 bases: TGTGCCAGCAGCTTCGGAACTACCTCAAATGAAAAACTGTTTTTT. Translation: CASSFGTTSNEKLFF. The chain combines TRBV7-9 with TRBJ1-4; the D is unclear. This CDR3 region has 15 residues. CDR1 and CDR2 from the germline V gene are SEHNR and FQNEAQ (reference sequence). V lost 3 bases, J lost 5 bases, and 13 bases lay in between.

J is TRBJ2-3 and V is TRBV28, with 12 bases matching TRBD2. This CDR3 region has 16 residues. Trimming at V came to 1 base and at J to 4 bases, leaving 3 bases not matched to a gene. Germline loops: CDR1 MDHEN, CDR2 SYDVKM. CDR3 sequence: CASSLSTSGRSDTQYF. The CDR3 DNA sequence: TGTGCCAGCAGTTTATCTACTAGCGGGAGGTCAGATACGCAGTATTTT.

This sequence joins TRBV21-1 and TRBJ2-7; no check of the table's D call, TRBD1, against the DNA was made. TRBV21-1 is noted as a pseudogene. This CDR3 contains 15 residues. CDR3 amino acids: CASSNTGGPHYEQYF. In DNA, the CDR3 is TGTGCCAGCAGCAACACAGGGGGTCCCCACTACGAGCAGTACTTC.

The V and J genes are TRBV19 and TRBJ2-7, with TRBD1 matching over 8 bases. Losses at the gene ends were 3 bases for V and 13 bases for J; bases not matched to a gene: 11. The CDR3 totals 13 residues. Per the germline V gene, CDR1 is LNHDA and CDR2 is SQIVND (reference sequence). Written as DNA, the CDR3 is TGTGCCAGTAGTATTACAGACAGGGGTCCGCTCTACTTC. This translates into CASSITDRGPLYF.

The chain couples TRBV19 to TRBJ2-7, with 7 positions matching TRBD2. The V segment lost 5 bases and the J segment 2 bases; nucleotides outside the gene matches: 9. CDR1 is LNHDA, CDR2 SQIVND, per germline (reference sequence). The CDR3 runs to 15 residues. CDR3 nucleotide sequence: TGTGCCAGTAGTGGGACGGCTAGCGGAGCCTACGAGCAGTACTTC. Translation gives CASSGTASGAYEQYF.

The CDR3 reads CASSQELWTGFDNEQFF. CDR3 DNA: TGTGCCAGCAGCCAAGAACTTTGGACAGGGTTTGACAATGAGCAGTTCTTC. V and J are TRBV14 and TRBJ2-1, with 8 bases that match TRBD1. The CDR3 length is 17 residues. Germline lookup yields CDR1 SGHDN and CDR2 FVKESK. With V trimmed by 0 bases and J by 5 bases, 9 bases remained unmatched. The full variable domain, its missing parts supplied by reference TRBV14 and TRBJ2-1, is EAGVTQFPSHSVIEKGQTVTLRCDPISGHDNLYWYRRVMGKEIKFLLHFVKESKQDESGMPNNRFLAERTGGTYSTLKVQPAELEDSGVYFCASSQELWTGFDNEQFFGPGTRLTVL.

The chain employs TRBV5-8 and TRBJ2-1; 13 bases agree with TRBD2. J lost 0 bases, V lost 10 bases, and 10 bases had no gene match. Germline CDR1 SGHTS, CDR2 YDEGEE. The CDR3 runs to 17 residues. The CDR3 protein is CAPWTSGSPDSYNEQFF. The CDR3 region has the DNA TGTGCCCCCTGGACTAGCGGGAGCCCCGACTCCTACAATGAGCAGTTCTTC.

This clone was recorded once. The V gene is TRBV7-6, the J gene TRBJ2-3; D call uncertain. Per germline, CDR1 SGHVS and CDR2 FNYEAQ. The CDR3 consists of 12 residues. Deletions cut 5 bases from V and 7 bases from J, with 10 bases between. CDR3 coding DNA: TGTGCCAGCAGCCCTGGCACGAATACGCAGTATTTT. Residues: CASSPGTNTQYF.

The V call is TRBV4-1, the J call TRBJ1-1, with a tentative D call TRBD1 (5 bases). The CDR3 totals 16 residues. Germline V gene lookup returns CDR1 MGHRA and CDR2 YSYEKL. Trimming took 2 bases from V and 4 from J, leaving 17 bases between them. DNA for the CDR3: TGCGCCAGCAGCCAAAGACTCGGGGGTGTGAGCACTGAAGCTTTCTTT. Protein: CASSQRLGGVSTEAFF.